This T cell receptor beta chain was found in a study of blood T cell repertoires in COVID-19. About the research overall: The cDNA or gDNA used as material had been derived from T cells, B-cell-depleted T cells, or PBMCs.

The CDR3 covers 14 residues. Trimming shortened V by 0 bases and J by 4 bases, and 10 bases separated the two germline ends. Germline lookup yields CDR1 MGHRA and CDR2 YSYEKL. Original analysis: Amplification of reference gene primers provided the estimated nucleated cell counts. The method was immunoSEQ multiplex PCR; TCRdb's version includes in-frame clones alone and lacks a portion of them. That table furnishes V, J and clone size, whereas the DNA furnished D and trimming. The sample has about 22,000 clones, 80% seen once. The sample consisted of peripheral blood. The origin of this receptor is a man aged 55 to 70 with active COVID-19. This chain connects TRBV4-1 to TRBJ2-7; the D gene is possibly TRBD2 (6 bases). The CDR3 DNA is TGCGCCAGCAGCCAAGATGGAGGGGCGTACGAGCAGTACTTC. Encoded protein: CASSQDGGAYEQYF.